The present entry profiles one TCR beta chain with its context. Its antigen is not known. CDR1 SGHAT and CDR2 FQNNGV come from the germline V gene. This CDR3 contains 15 residues. This record belongs to a study of T cells expressing NK-cell markers. Study-level information: Sequencing covered eight donors, seven HCMV-seropositive and one seronegative. Overall study findings and caveats: Whether expanded NKG2C-expressing T cell clones recognize HCMV is unknown.

TCRdb reprocessed the 5' RACE reads, keeping one entry per CDR3 protein, no DNA. The sample yields about 150,000 distinct CDR3 sequences, of which the top ten take up 20%. This clonotype originated in a man aged 18 to 69 in good health. Sequencing used blood T cells: a sorted CD56 or NKG2C T cell subset, CD4+ or CD8+ T cells, or bulk PBMC T cells (not recorded which). The chain has TRBV11-2 and TRBJ2-2; there is no DNA to check the TCRdb D call of TRBD1. The CDR3 here is CASSLVTGSIGELFF.